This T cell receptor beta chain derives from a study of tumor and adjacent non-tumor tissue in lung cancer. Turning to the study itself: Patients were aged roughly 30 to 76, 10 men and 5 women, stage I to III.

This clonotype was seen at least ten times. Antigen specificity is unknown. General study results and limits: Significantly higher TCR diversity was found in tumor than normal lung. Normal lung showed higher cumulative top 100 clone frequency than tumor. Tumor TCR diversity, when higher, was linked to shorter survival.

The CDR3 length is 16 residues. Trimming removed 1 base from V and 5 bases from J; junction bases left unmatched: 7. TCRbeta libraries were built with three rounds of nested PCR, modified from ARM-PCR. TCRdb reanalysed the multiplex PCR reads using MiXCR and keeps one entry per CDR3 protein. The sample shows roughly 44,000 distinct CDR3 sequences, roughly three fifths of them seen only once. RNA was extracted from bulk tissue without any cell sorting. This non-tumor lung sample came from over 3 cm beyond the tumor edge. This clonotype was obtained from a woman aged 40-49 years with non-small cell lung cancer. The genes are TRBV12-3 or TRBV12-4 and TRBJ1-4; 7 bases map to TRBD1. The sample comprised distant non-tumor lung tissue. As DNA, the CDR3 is TGTGCCAGCAGTTTAGGCAGGGGGGAAGAAAATGAAAAACTGTTTTTT. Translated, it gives CASSLGRGEENEKLFF.